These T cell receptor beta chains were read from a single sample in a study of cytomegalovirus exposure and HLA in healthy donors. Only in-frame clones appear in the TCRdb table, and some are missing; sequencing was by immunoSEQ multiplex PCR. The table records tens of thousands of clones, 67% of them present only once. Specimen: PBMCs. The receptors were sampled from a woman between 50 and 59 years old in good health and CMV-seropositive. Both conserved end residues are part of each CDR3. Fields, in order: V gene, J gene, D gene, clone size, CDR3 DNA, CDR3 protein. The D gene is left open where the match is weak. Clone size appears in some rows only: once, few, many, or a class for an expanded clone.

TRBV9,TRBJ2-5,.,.,TGTGCCAGCAGCATGGGGCCGCAAGAGACCCAGTACTTC,CASSMGPQETQYF
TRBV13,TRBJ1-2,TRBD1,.,TGTGCCAGCAGCTTAGGGGACAGGGGGCATGGCTACACCTTC,CASSLGDRGHGYTF
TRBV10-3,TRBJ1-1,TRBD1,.,TGTGCCATCAGTGGGTCTCCGGGACAGATGAACACTGAAGCTTTCTTT,CAISGSPGQMNTEAFF
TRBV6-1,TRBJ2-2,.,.,TGTGCCAGCAGTGCATTTCACAGGGATTTAGGGGAGCTGTTTTTT,CASSAFHRDLGELFF
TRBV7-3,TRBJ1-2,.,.,TGTGCCAGCAGCCCGGGGGGCACTAAGAATGGCTACACCTTC,CASSPGGTKNGYTF
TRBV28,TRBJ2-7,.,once,TGTGCGATCGTCGGGGGCTCCTACGAGCAGTACTTC,CAIVGGSYEQYF
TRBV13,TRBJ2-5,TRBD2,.,TGTGCCAGCAGCTTAACGACCCACGTGACTAGCGGGGGGGCTGTAGAGACCCAGTACTTC,CASSLTTHVTSGGAVETQYF
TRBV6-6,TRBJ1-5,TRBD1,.,TGTGCCAGCAGGGATAACAGGGGGAGTCAGCCCCAGCATTTT,CASRDNRGSQPQHF
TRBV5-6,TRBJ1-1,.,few,TGTGCCAGCAGCTTTGGGTTCAGGGCCACTGAAGCTTTCTTT,CASSFGFRATEAFF
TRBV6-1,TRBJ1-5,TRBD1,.,TGTGCCAGCAGGGCCGGGACAGGGGGAAGACAGCCCCAGCATTTT,CASRAGTGGRQPQHF
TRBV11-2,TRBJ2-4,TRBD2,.,TGTGCCAGCAGCCGGAAAACTAGCGGGGGAAACATTCAGTACTTC,CASSRKTSGGNIQYF
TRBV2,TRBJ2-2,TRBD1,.,TGTGCCAGCAGTGAAGGGACAGGGTCTCCGGTCACCGGGGAGCTGTTTTTT,CASSEGTGSPVTGELFF
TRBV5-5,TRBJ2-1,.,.,TGTGCCAGCAGCTTGAGCAGGGACAATGAGCAGTTCTTC,CASSLSRDNEQFF
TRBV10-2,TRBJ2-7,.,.,TGCGCCAGCCTTTTACCAGGGAACTACGAGCAGTACTTC,CASLLPGNYEQYF
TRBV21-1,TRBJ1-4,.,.,TGTGCCAGCAGCACTCGACAGGGTTTAGTATCTTTCGGGACTAATGAAAAACTGTTTTTT,CASSTRQGLVSFGTNEKLFF